The 15 T cell receptor beta chains below were found in one sample sequenced in a study of CD8+ T cells in alopecia areata. The sample's treatment: oral pan-JAK inhibitor, 5-10 mg twice daily. Researchers gathered lesional scalp punch biopsies and peripheral blood from patients with alopecia areata. RNA extraction was followed by reverse transcription into cDNA, which acted as the sequencing template. Assay: immunoSEQ multiplex PCR; the TCRdb copy retains only in-frame clones and omits some. The table records about 3,600 clones, 60% to 75% of them present only once. Sequenced material: skin, taken at week 24, from a patient treated with tofacitinib. These receptors were obtained from a human donor with alopecia areata.

This clone was seen a handful of times. V gene TRBV27 combines with J gene TRBJ2-3; 8 nucleotides agree with TRBD2. Trimming took 2 bases from V and 7 from J; bases not matched to a gene: 5. This CDR3 contains 14 residues. Germline CDR1 and CDR2: MNHEY and SMNVEV (reference sequence). The DNA for the CDR3 is TGTGCCAGCAGTTTAGGGCGGGGGGCGAATACGCAGTATTTT. Protein sequence: CASSLGRGANTQYF.

The rearrangement uses TRBV7-2 and TRBJ2-1; 7 nucleotides align to TRBD2. Germline lookup yields CDR1 SGHTA and CDR2 FQGNSA. The J segment lost 8 bases and the V segment lost 6 bases, leaving 4 bases of the junction unmatched. The CDR3 extends over 12 amino acids. The CDR3: CASREAGYEQFF. CDR3 sequence (DNA): TGTGCCAGCAGGGAAGCGGGGTATGAGCAGTTCTTC.

The chain has TRBV11-2 and TRBJ2-3; no firm D call. V lost 4 bases and J lost 3, with 14 bases in between. The CDR3 totals 15 residues. The V gene's germline CDR1 is SGHAT and CDR2 FQNNGV. CDR3 in DNA: TGTGCCAGCAGCTCATACCATCGACGGACAGATACGCAGTATTTT. It translates to CASSSYHRRTDTQYF. Full variable domain (remainder filled in from reference TRBV11-2 and TRBJ2-3): EAGVAQSPRYKIIEKRQSVAFWCNPISGHATLYWYQQILGQGPKLLIQFQNNGVVDDSQLPKDRFSAERLKGVDSTLKIQPAKLEDSAVYLCASSSYHRRTDTQYFGPGTRLTVL.

This clone was seen a few times. The chain has TRBV7-2 and TRBJ2-5; D not certain. V was clipped by 1 base and J by 1 base, with 7 bases between them. The CDR3 is 14 residues long. Germline V CDR1 and CDR2: SGHTA, FQGNSA. CDR3: CASSLVVFQETQYF. The CDR3 nucleotides are TGTGCCAGCAGCTTAGTGGTATTCCAAGAGACCCAGTACTTC.

The rearrangement links TRBV9 to TRBJ2-7, with D perhaps TRBD1 (6 bases). This CDR3 has 14 amino acids. The germline V and J ends were trimmed by 4 bases and 1 base, with 12 bases remaining between them. Germline assignment: CDR1 SGDLS and CDR2 YYNGEE. The CDR3 reads CASSQEQGSYEQYF. CDR3 nucleotides: TGTGCCAGCAGCCAAGAACAGGGATCCTACGAGCAGTACTTC.

Of note for this clone: Compared with germline, one end of the junction differs, possibly owing to a read error. The chain links TRBV7-2 to TRBJ1-5; D may be TRBD1 (6 bases). The germline V gene encodes CDR1 SGHTA and CDR2 FQGNSA. This CDR3 spans 15 amino acids. CDR3: CASSLGTWSSQPQHF. The DNA for the CDR3 is TGTGCCAGCAGCTTGGGGACATGGAGCAGTCAGCCCCAGCATTTT.

With regard to this clone: The sample contains more than one DNA sequence encoding this CDR3. In DNA form, the CDR3 reads TGTGCCAGCAGCCCCTGGGACAGACCCTACTATGGCTACACCTTC. Translating it yields CASSPWDRPYYGYTF. The gene calls are TRBV6-6 and TRBJ1-2; 7 bases fit TRBD1. With V trimmed by 6 bases and J by 3 bases, 10 bases remained unmatched. The germline gives CDR1 MNHNY, CDR2 SVGAGI (reference sequence). The CDR3 sequence is 15 residues long.

The chain employs TRBV5-4 and TRBJ2-4; the D is unclear. Trimming removed 4 bases at V and 3 bases at J, with 20 bases between. This CDR3 comprises 17 residues. CDR1 and CDR2 (germline): SGHNT, YYREEE (reference sequence). CDR3 nucleotide sequence: TGTGCCAGCAGCCCCTACGAAGGCCTCTCAGGCAAAAACATTCAGTACTTC. Its translation is CASSPYEGLSGKNIQYF.

V and J are TRBV29-1 and TRBJ1-1; D uncertain. Trimming took 4 bases from V and 1 from J, leaving 7 bases between them. This CDR3 region has 12 residues. Germline assignment: CDR1 SQVTM and CDR2 ANQGSEA. CDR3 coding DNA: TGCAGCGTTGTACCGCCGAACACTGAAGCTTTCTTT. It encodes CSVVPPNTEAFF.

V is TRBV25-1 and J is TRBJ2-5; 8 bases are a match to TRBD2. Germline values: CDR1 MGHDK, CDR2 SYGVNS. V trimming: 5 bases; J trimming: 1 base; junction bases outside the gene matches: 6. The CDR3 consists of 15 residues. The DNA of the CDR3 is TGTGCCAGCAGTTGGTACGGGGGGGGCCAAGAGACCCAGTACTTC. Translated: CASSWYGGGQETQYF.

The chain has TRBV18 and TRBJ1-5; weak D call: TRBD1 (5 bases). The CDR3 extends over 16 amino acids. The germline V gene encodes CDR1 KGHSH and CDR2 LQKENI. Between the trimmed V and J ends, which lost 0 bases and 6 bases, there was a span of 15 bases. DNA for the CDR3: TGTGCCAGCTCACCACCGCTCAGGGATAAGGGTCAGCCCCAGCATTTT. Residues: CASSPPLRDKGQPQHF. The entire variable domain, with the rest obtained from reference TRBV18 and TRBJ1-5, is as follows: NAGVMQNPRHLVRRRGQEARLRCSPMKGHSHVYWYRQLPEEGLKFMVYLQKENIIDESGMPKERFSAEFPKEGPSILRIQQVVRGDSAAYFCASSPPLRDKGQPQHFGDGTRLSIL.

The chain links TRBV18 to TRBJ1-2; D might be TRBD1 (5 bases). The CDR3 has 16 residues. Germline CDR1 KGHSH, CDR2 LQKENI. Trimming stripped 3 bases from V and 4 bases from J, with 18 bases between. CDR3 DNA: TGTGCCAGCTCACCCTTGCAGGGAATAGCCTTCTATGGCTACACCTTC. Protein sequence: CASSPLQGIAFYGYTF.

This clone was detected only once. The chain employs TRBV30 and TRBJ1-1; 7 bases match TRBD1. The trim removed 4 bases at V and 8 bases at J, leaving 7 bases unmatched. CDR1 is GTSNPN, CDR2 SVGIG, per germline (reference sequence). The CDR3 totals 12 residues. This CDR3 reads CAWKRGPGEAFF. In DNA, the CDR3 is TGTGCCTGGAAAAGGGGGCCAGGGGAAGCTTTCTTT.

This clone has just one count. V usage is TRBV6-5 and J usage is TRBJ1-1; D uncertain. Germline-derived CDR1 and CDR2 are MNHEY and SVGAGI. V shed 2 bases and J shed 4 bases, with 14 bases lying between them. The CDR3 spans 15 residues. The CDR3, as DNA: TGTGCCAGCAGTTACCAACCACACTGGGGCACTGAAGCTTTCTTT. This sequence encodes CASSYQPHWGTEAFF.

The sample holds a few counts of this clone. This chain uses TRBV6-1 with TRBJ1-1, with D possibly matching TRBD1 (5 bases). Germline V gene lookup returns CDR1 MNHNS and CDR2 SASEGT. This CDR3 has 14 amino acids. V dropped 4 bases and J dropped 2 bases, with 11 bases sitting between them. CDR3 in amino acids: CASSAGLGNTEAFF. Written as DNA, the CDR3 is TGTGCCAGCAGTGCAGGGCTAGGCAACACTGAAGCTTTCTTT.